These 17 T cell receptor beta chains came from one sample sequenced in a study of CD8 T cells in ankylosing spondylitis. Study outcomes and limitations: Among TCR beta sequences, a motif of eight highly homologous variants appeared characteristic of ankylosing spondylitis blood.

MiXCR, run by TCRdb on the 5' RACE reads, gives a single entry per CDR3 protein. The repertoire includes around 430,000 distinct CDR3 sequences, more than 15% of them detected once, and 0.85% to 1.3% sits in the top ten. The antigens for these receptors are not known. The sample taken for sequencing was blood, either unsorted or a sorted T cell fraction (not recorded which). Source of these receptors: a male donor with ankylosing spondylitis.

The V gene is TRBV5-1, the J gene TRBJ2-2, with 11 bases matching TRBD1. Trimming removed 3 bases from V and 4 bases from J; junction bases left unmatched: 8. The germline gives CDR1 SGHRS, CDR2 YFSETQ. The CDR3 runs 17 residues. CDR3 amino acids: CASSSGAGTGGTGELFF. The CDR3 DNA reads TGCGCCAGCAGCTCGGGGGCCGGGACAGGGGGCACCGGGGAGCTGTTTTTT. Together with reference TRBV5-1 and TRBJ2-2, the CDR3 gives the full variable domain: KAGVTQTPRYLIKTRGQQVTLSCSPISGHRSVSWYQQTPGQGLQFLFEYFSETQRNKGNFPGRFSGRQFSNSRSEMNVSTLELGDSALYLCASSSGAGTGGTGELFFGEGSRLTVL.

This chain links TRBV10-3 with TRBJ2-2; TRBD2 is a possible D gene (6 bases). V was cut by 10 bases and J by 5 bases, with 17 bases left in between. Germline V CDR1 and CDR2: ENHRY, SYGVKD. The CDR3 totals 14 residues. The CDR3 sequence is CATRGAGRTGELFF. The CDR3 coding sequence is TGTGCCACCCGAGGGGCGGGAAGGACCGGGGAGCTGTTTTTT.

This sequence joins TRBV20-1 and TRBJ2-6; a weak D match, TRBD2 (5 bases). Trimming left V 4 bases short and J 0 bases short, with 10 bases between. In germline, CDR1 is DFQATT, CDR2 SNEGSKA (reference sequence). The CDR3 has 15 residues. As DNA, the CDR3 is TGCAGTGCTATACGTGGGAGCTCTGGGGCCAACGTCCTGACTTTC. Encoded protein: CSAIRGSSGANVLTF.

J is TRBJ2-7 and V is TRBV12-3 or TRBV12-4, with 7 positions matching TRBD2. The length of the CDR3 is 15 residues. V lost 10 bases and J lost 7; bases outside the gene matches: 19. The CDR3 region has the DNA TGTGCCACTAGCACCCACTCGGGGGGTTTGGAGGAGCAGTACTTC. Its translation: CATSTHSGGLEEQYF.

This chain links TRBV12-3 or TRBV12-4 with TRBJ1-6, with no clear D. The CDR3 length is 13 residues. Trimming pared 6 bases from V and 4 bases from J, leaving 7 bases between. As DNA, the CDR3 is TGTGCCAGCAGGTCAGAGTATAATTCACCCCTCCACTTT. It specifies CASRSEYNSPLHF.

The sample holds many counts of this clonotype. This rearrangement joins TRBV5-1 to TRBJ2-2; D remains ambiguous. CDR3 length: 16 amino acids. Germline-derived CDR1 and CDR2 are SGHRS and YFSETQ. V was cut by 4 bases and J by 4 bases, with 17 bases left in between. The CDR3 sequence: CASSLLSPKSTGELFF. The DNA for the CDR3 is TGCGCCAGCAGCCTTCTGAGCCCTAAATCCACCGGGGAGCTGTTTTTT.

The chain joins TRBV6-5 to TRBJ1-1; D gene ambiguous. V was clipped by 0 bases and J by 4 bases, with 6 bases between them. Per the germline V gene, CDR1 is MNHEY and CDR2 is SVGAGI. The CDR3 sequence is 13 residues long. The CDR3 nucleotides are TGTGCCAGCAGTTACTCTTTCCGCACTGAAGCTTTCTTT. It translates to CASSYSFRTEAFF.

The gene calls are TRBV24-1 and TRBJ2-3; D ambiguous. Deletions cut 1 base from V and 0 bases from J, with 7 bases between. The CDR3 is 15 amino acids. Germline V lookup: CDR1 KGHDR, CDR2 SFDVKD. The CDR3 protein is CATSDFGRSTDTQYF. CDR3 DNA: TGTGCCACCAGTGATTTCGGACGTAGCACAGATACGCAGTATTTT.

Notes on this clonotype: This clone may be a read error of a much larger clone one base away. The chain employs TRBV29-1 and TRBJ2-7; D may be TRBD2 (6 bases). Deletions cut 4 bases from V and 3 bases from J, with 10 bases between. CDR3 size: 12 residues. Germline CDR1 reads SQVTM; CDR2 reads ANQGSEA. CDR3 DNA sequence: TGCAGCGTTGCTAACGGGAGCTACGAGCAGTACTTC. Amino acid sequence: CSVANGSYEQYF.

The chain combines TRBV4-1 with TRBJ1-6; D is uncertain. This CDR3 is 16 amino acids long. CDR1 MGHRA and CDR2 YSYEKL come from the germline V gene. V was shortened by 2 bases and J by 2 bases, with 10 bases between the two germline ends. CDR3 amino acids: CASSQSSGTYNSPLHF. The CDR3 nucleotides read TGCGCCAGCAGCCAATCGTCCGGAACCTATAATTCACCCCTCCACTTT.

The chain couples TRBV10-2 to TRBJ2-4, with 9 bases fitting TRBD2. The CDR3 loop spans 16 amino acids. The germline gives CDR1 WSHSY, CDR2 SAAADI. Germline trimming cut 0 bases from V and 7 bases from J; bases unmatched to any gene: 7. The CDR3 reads CASSESGGRAANIQYF. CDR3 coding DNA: TGCGCCAGCAGTGAGTCTGGCGGGAGGGCCGCTAACATTCAGTACTTC.

In DNA form, the CDR3 reads TGTGCCAGCAGGCCTGAGACAGGGGGCGAAAACACCATATATTTT. Its translation: CASRPETGGENTIYF. This chain uses TRBV7-9 with TRBJ1-3, with 10 bases identical to TRBD1. The CDR3 is made up of 15 amino acids. After removal of 6 bases from V and 6 bases from J, the junction contained 8 bases not matched to a gene. CDR1 is SEHNR, CDR2 FQNEAQ, per germline (reference sequence).

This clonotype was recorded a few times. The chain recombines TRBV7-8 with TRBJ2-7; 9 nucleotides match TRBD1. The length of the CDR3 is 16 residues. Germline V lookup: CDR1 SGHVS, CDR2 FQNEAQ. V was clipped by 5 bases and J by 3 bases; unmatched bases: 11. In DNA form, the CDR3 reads TGTGCCAGCAGCCCCCGGGACAGGGTCGAAGGCTACGAGCAGTACTTC. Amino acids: CASSPRDRVEGYEQYF.

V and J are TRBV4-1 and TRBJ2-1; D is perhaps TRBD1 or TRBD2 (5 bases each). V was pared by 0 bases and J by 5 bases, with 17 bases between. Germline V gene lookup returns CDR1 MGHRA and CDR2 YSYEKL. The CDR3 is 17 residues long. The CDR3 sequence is CASSQETPGLANNEQFF. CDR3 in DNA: TGCGCCAGCAGCCAAGAAACCCCAGGGCTAGCTAACAATGAGCAGTTCTTC.

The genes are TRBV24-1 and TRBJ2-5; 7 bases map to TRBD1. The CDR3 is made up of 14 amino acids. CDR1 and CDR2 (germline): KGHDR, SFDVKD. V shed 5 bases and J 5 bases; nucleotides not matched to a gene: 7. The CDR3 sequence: CATSAATGSETQYF. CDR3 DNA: TGTGCCACCAGTGCCGCGACAGGGAGCGAGACCCAGTACTTC.

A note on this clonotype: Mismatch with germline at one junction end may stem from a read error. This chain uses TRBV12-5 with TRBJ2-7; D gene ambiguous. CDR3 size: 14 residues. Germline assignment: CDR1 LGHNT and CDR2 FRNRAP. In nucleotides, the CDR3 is TGTGCTAGTGGTCTGGTTGGAGCTACCTACGAGCAGTACTTC. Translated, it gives CASGLVGATYEQYF.

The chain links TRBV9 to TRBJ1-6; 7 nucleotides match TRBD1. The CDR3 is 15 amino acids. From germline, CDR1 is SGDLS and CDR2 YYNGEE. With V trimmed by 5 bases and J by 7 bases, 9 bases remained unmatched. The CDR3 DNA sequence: TGTGCCAGCAGTAGAGGGGGCGAGATCAATTCACCCCTCCACTTT. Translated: CASSRGGEINSPLHF.